This entry lists 19 T cell receptor beta chains sequenced from one sample in a study of T-cell reconstitution after alpha-beta-depleted transplantation in children. TCRbeta library construction was performed incorporating unique molecular identifiers. One entry per CDR3 protein, called by TCRdb with MiXCR from the PCR reads. The sample includes about 420,000 distinct CDR3 sequences, about a tenth of them seen just once. The sample in question was PBMCs from the stem cell graft donor, obtained from the stem cell graft. Every receptor here comes from a human donor who donated a stem cell graft to a child with acute myeloid leukemia.

This clonotype turned up a few times. The J gene is TRBJ2-3, the V gene TRBV4-1, with 8 bases that match TRBD2. This CDR3 comprises 16 residues. J was trimmed by 4 bases and V by 5 bases; bases with no gene match: 11. Germline CDR1 and CDR2: MGHRA and YSYEKL. Here the CDR3 DNA reads TGCGCCAGCAGCTTCATTTCCGGGACTAGTGCAGATACGCAGTATTTT. Its translation is CASSFISGTSADTQYF.

This chain joins TRBV20-1 and TRBJ1-2; possibly TRBD1 for D (6 bases). In germline, CDR1 is DFQATT, CDR2 SNEGSKA (reference sequence). The CDR3 extends over 14 amino acids. The V end lost 0 bases, the J end lost 2 bases, and 10 bases lay between the germline ends. CDR3 amino acids: CSAREGGGNYGYTF. CDR3 bases: TGCAGTGCTAGAGAAGGAGGGGGGAACTATGGCTACACCTTC.

In DNA, the CDR3 is TGTGCCAGCATGGGGGCGACAGGGGGACCAGATACGCAGTATTTT. It is translated as CASMGATGGPDTQYF. The genes are TRBV6-1 and TRBJ2-3; 9 bases agree with TRBD1. The germline V gene has CDR1 MNHNS and CDR2 SASEGT. V trimming: 7 bases; J trimming: 4 bases; junction bases outside the gene matches: 9. The CDR3 spans 15 residues.

This clonotype was found many times. The chain joins TRBV20-1 to TRBJ2-5; TRBD1 agrees at 8 bases. The CDR3 is 13 residues long. Germline V gene data show CDR1 as DFQATT and CDR2 as SNEGSKA (reference sequence). The V segment lost 5 bases and the J segment 5 bases; nucleotides outside the gene matches: 7. Written as DNA, the CDR3 is TGCAGTGCTGGGAACAGGGGGATGGAGACCCAGTACTTC. Protein sequence: CSAGNRGMETQYF.

This clonotype was seen repeatedly, ten times or more. V gene TRBV6-2 or TRBV6-3 combines with J gene TRBJ1-5; D not certain. The V gene lost 0 bases and the J gene lost 1 base, with 7 bases spanning the gap. The CDR3 runs 15 residues. The germline V gene has CDR1 MNHEY and CDR2 SVGEGT. This CDR3 reads CASSYSSGSNQPQHF. In DNA, the CDR3 is TGTGCCAGCAGTTACTCTTCGGGCAGCAATCAGCCCCAGCATTTT.

Note on this clonotype: A much larger clone lies a single base off, so this may be a read error. V usage is TRBV12-3 or TRBV12-4 and J usage is TRBJ1-1; D unclear. V was cut by 4 bases and J by 1 base, with 10 bases left in between. There are 14 residues in the CDR3. The CDR3 DNA reads as TGTGCCAGCAGTTCCCGGAACGGGAACACTGAAGCTTTCTTT. Its protein is CASSSRNGNTEAFF.

This clonotype was seen ten or more times. The chain has TRBV5-5 and TRBJ2-7; either TRBD1 or TRBD2 may fit D (5 bases each). Germline V CDR1 and CDR2: SGHKS, YYEKEE (reference sequence). This CDR3 has 15 amino acids. V gave up 4 bases and J gave up 2 bases, with 16 bases separating them. DNA for the CDR3: TGTGCCAGCAGCCGGGACGGAGCAACAACCTACGAGCAGTACGTC. Its translation is CASSRDGATTYEQYV.

The sample holds a few counts of this clonotype. V is TRBV5-4 and J is TRBJ2-5; 13 positions match TRBD2. The CDR3 is 19 residues long. J gave up 6 bases and V 0 bases, and 14 bases lay outside the gene matches. The germline CDR1 and CDR2 sequences are SGHNT and YYREEE (reference sequence). Here the CDR3 DNA reads TGTGCCAGCAGCTTGGACGGGACCCAGGGACTAGCGGGACAGAAGACCCAGTACTTC. The encoded protein is CASSLDGTQGLAGQKTQYF. Supplemented by reference TRBV5-4 and TRBJ2-5, the full variable domain reads ETGVTQSPTHLIKTRGQQVTLRCSSQSGHNTVSWYQQALGQGPQFIFQYYREEENGRGNFPPRFSGLQFPNYSSELNVNALELDDSALYLCASSLDGTQGLAGQKTQYFGPGTRLLVL.

At least ten counts were recorded for this clonotype. The chain recombines TRBV5-4 with TRBJ2-1; perhaps TRBD2 as D (6 bases). The CDR3 loop spans 13 amino acids. The germline V and J ends were trimmed by 4 bases and 10 bases, with 15 bases remaining between them. The germline V gene has CDR1 SGHNT and CDR2 YYREEE (reference sequence). CDR3 protein: CASSPAGRLEQFF. The CDR3 bases are TGTGCCAGCAGCCCGGCGGGGCGACTCGAGCAGTTCTTC.

This clonotype was counted a few times. The J gene is TRBJ2-3, the V gene TRBV7-9, with TRBD1 matching over 8 bases. The V segment lost 5 bases and the J segment 5 bases; nucleotides outside the gene matches: 9. The germline V gene has CDR1 SEHNR and CDR2 FQNEAQ (reference sequence). The CDR3 spans 15 residues. The CDR3 region has the DNA TGTGCCAGCAGCCCCCGGACAGGGACGCGAGATACGCAGTATTTT. Encoded protein: CASSPRTGTRDTQYF.

This clonotype has only a few counts. The rearrangement joins TRBV20-1 to TRBJ2-3; D perhaps matches TRBD2 (5 bases). Germline V gene sequence: CDR1 DFQATT, CDR2 SNEGSKA (reference sequence). With 3 bases removed from V and 2 bases from J, the gap between germline ends came to 12 bases. The CDR3 length is 14 residues. The CDR3 nucleotides are TGCAGTGCTAGGAGGACTGGTAACACAGATACGCAGTATTTT. Encoded protein: CSARRTGNTDTQYF.

This clonotype was counted only a few times. The chain recombines TRBV7-6 with TRBJ1-6; perhaps TRBD1 as D (5 bases). The CDR3 length is 15 residues. Trimming stripped 3 bases from V and 4 bases from J, with 10 bases between. From germline, CDR1 is SGHVS and CDR2 FNYEAQ. In nucleotides, the CDR3 is TGTGCCAGCAGCTTTCGGCAGGGTTATAATTCACCCCTCCACTTT. Translating gives CASSFRQGYNSPLHF.

In its sample, this clonotype was seen a few times. This chain connects TRBV11-2 to TRBJ2-5; no clear D. V was pared by 7 bases and J by 5 bases, with 14 bases between. Germline V gene lookup returns CDR1 SGHAT and CDR2 FQNNGV. CDR3 size: 13 residues. The DNA for the CDR3 is TGTGCCAGCACTAAGAGTGTAAGGGAGACCCAGTACTTC. This codes for CASTKSVRETQYF.

The rearrangement uses TRBV20-1 and TRBJ1-1, with 8 positions matching TRBD1. Trimming took 6 bases from V and 6 from J; bases not matched to a gene: 12. The CDR3 consists of 14 residues. Germline values: CDR1 DFQATT, CDR2 SNEGSKA (reference sequence). The CDR3 region is CSATGTGVQAEAFF. The CDR3 DNA follows: TGCAGTGCAACCGGGACAGGAGTCCAAGCTGAAGCTTTCTTT.

The chain combines TRBV12-3 or TRBV12-4 with TRBJ2-1, with 12 bases fitting TRBD2. The CDR3 is 15 amino acids. J lost 4 bases, V lost 8 bases, and 6 bases had no gene match. The CDR3 spells CASRKGLAGYNEQFF. The CDR3 DNA is TGTGCCAGCCGAAAGGGACTAGCGGGTTACAATGAGCAGTTCTTC.

This clonotype was counted at least ten times. The chain carries TRBV6-2 or TRBV6-3 and TRBJ1-5; TRBD1 matches at 9 bases. Germline CDR1 and CDR2: MNHEY and SVGEGT. V shed 8 bases and J 3 bases; nucleotides not matched to a gene: 8. The CDR3 consists of 15 residues. CDR3 DNA: TGTGCCAGCGGGACCGGGACAGGGTTCAATCAGCCCCAGCATTTT. Translation gives CASGTGTGFNQPQHF.

This clonotype was seen at least ten times. The gene calls are TRBV2 and TRBJ2-5, with D unresolved. The V and J ends lost 6 bases and 3 bases respectively, with 11 bases between them. This CDR3 comprises 13 residues. Germline CDR1 is SNHLY and CDR2 is FYNNEI. CDR3 protein: CASRGSGKETQYF. The DNA for the CDR3 is TGTGCCAGCAGGGGGTCTGGGAAAGAGACCCAGTACTTC.

The chain links TRBV7-9 to TRBJ1-2; D remains unclear. CDR3 length: 14 residues. From germline, CDR1 is SEHNR and CDR2 FQNEAQ (reference sequence). Trimming took off 10 bases at V and 3 bases at J, with 18 bases between the two ends. CDR3 in amino acids: CATRWGGRDYGYTF. The CDR3, as DNA: TGTGCCACCCGATGGGGTGGCCGGGACTATGGCTACACCTTC.

V usage is TRBV10-3 and J usage is TRBJ2-3; TRBD1 agrees at 9 bases. The CDR3 sequence is 18 residues long. V was clipped by 3 bases and J by 2 bases; unmatched bases: 12. CDR1 and CDR2 from the germline V gene are ENHRY and SYGVKD. This CDR3 is CAISETPATGGATDTQYF. The CDR3 nucleotides read TGTGCCATCAGTGAAACCCCGGCTACAGGGGGCGCCACAGATACGCAGTATTTT.